These T cell receptor beta chains were read from a single sample in a study of CD8+ T cells in alopecia areata. Clones were read by immunoSEQ multiplex PCR, and TCRdb kept only the in-frame ones, dropping some. The data show 200,000 to 250,000 clones, with over 60% seen just once and more than 3.5% held by the top ten. The sequencing used CD4+ T cells sorted from blood, collected at week 4, from a patient treated with tofacitinib. All receptors derive from a human donor with alopecia areata. Both conserved end residues are part of each CDR3. Fields, in order: J gene, V gene, D gene, clone size, CDR3 DNA, CDR3 protein. D genes are given only for firm matches. Some rows have no size entry. The others give once, few or many, or a class for an expanded clone.

TRBJ1-3	TRBV5-4	-	-	TGTGCCAGCAGCTCGACGGGGAGCTCTGGAAACACCATATATTTT	CASSSTGSSGNTIYF
TRBJ2-7	TRBV5-4	-	-	TGTGCCAGCAGCGACGGGAGTACCTACGAGCAGTACTTC	CASSDGSTYEQYF
TRBJ1-2	TRBV7-2	TRBD1	-	TGTGCCAGCAGCCCCCGACAGGGAGATGGCTACACCTTC	CASSPRQGDGYTF
TRBJ2-1	TRBV6-5	-	-	TGTGCCAGCAGTTACGCCTACCAGGACAGGCAGTTCTTC	CASSYAYQDRQFF
TRBJ1-2	TRBV20-1	-	-	TGCAGTGCCGAGGACTATGGCTACACCTTC	CSAEDYGYTF
TRBJ2-7	TRBV7-2	TRBD1	-	TGTGCCAGCAGCTTAGACGGTGGGACAGGGGGCAACGAGCAGTACTTC	CASSLDGGTGGNEQYF
TRBJ2-5	TRBV5-4	TRBD1	-	TGTGCCAGCAGCCGGGACAGGGGAGAGACCCAGTACTTC	CASSRDRGETQYF
TRBJ1-2	TRBV6-6	-	-	TGTGCCAGCAGTTACCAAAACTATGGCTACACCTTC	CASSYQNYGYTF
TRBJ2-1	TRBV10-3	TRBD1	few	TGTGCCATCAGTGGGGACAGGTCAATGAGCTCCTACAATGAGCAGTTCTTC	CAISGDRSMSSYNEQFF
TRBJ1-4	TRBV18	-	-	TGTGCCAGCTCACCTGAACAGGCTAATGAAAAACTGTTTTTT	CASSPEQANEKLFF
TRBJ2-1	TRBV9	-	-	TGTGCCAGCAGCGTAGAGATAGCGGTCCCCTACAATGAGCAGTTCTTC	CASSVEIAVPYNEQFF
TRBJ2-7	TRBV30	-	-	TGTGCCTGGAGTGTAACAGGCTACGAGCAGTACTTC	CAWSVTGYEQYF
TRBJ1-1	TRBV29-1	-	-	TGCAGCGTTCCCGATTCCCCCAAGACTGAAGCTTTCTTT	CSVPDSPKTEAFF
TRBJ2-7	TRBV4-1	TRBD2	-	TGCGCCAGCAGCCAACCTTCCCGGGGGGGCTCCACCTACGAGCAGTACTTC	CASSQPSRGGSTYEQYF
TRBJ2-3	TRBV29-1	TRBD1	-	TGCAGCGTACGCCGGACAGGGGGCCCAGATACGCAGTATTTT	CSVRRTGGPDTQYF
TRBJ1-2	TRBV11-3	-	few	TGTGCCAGCAGCTTAGAAGCCAACTATGGCTACACCTTC	CASSLEANYGYTF
TRBJ1-1	TRBV29-1	-	few	TGCAGCGTTGAACCGGGGTTAGGGACTGAAGCTTTCTTT	CSVEPGLGTEAFF
TRBJ2-5	TRBV27	-	once	TGTGCCAGCAGTTTACACAGCCCCCAAGAGACCCAGTACTTC	CASSLHSPQETQYF
TRBJ1-2	TRBV25-1	-	-	TGTGCCAGCAGTGTGGACATAAACTATGGCTACACCTTC	CASSVDINYGYTF
TRBJ2-3	TRBV18	-	few	TGTGCCAGCTCACCCGGACGCAGCACAGATACGCAGTATTTT	CASSPGRSTDTQYF
TRBJ2-1	TRBV9	-	-	TGTGCCAGCAGTGGCGGAAGAAGCGGCTACAATGAGCAGTTCTTC	CASSGGRSGYNEQFF
TRBJ2-7	TRBV4-2	TRBD1	-	TGTGCCAGCAGCCAAAGGGACAGGGGCTCCTACGAGCAGTACTTC	CASSQRDRGSYEQYF
TRBJ1-3	TRBV5-4	-	-	TGTGCCAGCAGCTTCCAGGGCCTCTCTGGAAACACCATATATTTT	CASSFQGLSGNTIYF
TRBJ2-3	TRBV4-2	TRBD2	-	TGTGCCAGCAGCCAAGACGGGCTAGCGGGGGCTGACACGCAGTATTTT	CASSQDGLAGADTQYF
TRBJ1-1	TRBV25-1	-	-	TGTGCCACCAGGTGGGGGAACACTGAAGCTTTCTTT	CATRWGNTEAFF
TRBJ2-7	TRBV5-6	TRBD1	-	TGTGCCAGCAGCACTGGGACAGGCAACGAGCAGTACTTC	CASSTGTGNEQYF
TRBJ1-6	TRBV4-3	-	-	TGCGCCAGCAGCCCGTCGAGGGACTGGAATTCACCCCTCCACTTT	CASSPSRDWNSPLHF
TRBJ2-2	TRBV2	TRBD2	-	TGTGCCAGCAGTGAAGCACTAGCGGGGGGAGCCGGGGAGCTGTTTTTT	CASSEALAGGAGELFF
TRBJ1-4	TRBV7-2	-	-	TGTGCCAGCAGCCCGACAGGACTAAATGAAAAACTGTTTTTT	CASSPTGLNEKLFF
TRBJ1-1	TRBV29-1	-	few	TGCAGCGTTGATGGGGACGGGAGCACTGAAGCTTTCTTT	CSVDGDGSTEAFF
TRBJ2-7	TRBV29-1	-	-	TGCAGCGTTGGATCGGTGGGGGCCTACGAGCAGTACTTC	CSVGSVGAYEQYF
TRBJ2-3	TRBV7-2	-	-	TGTGCCAGCAGCTCTTCGATGGGCGGTACGCAGTATTTT	CASSSSMGGTQYF
TRBJ1-2	TRBV14	-	-	TGTGCCAGCAGCCCTTTCGTTCTCGGGGGCTACACCTTC	CASSPFVLGGYTF
TRBJ2-7	TRBV13	-	once	TGTGCCAGCAGCTTGTTAGCGCGTCCGGAGCAGTACTTC	CASSLLARPEQYF
TRBJ2-5	TRBV29-1	-	few	TGCAGCGTTGTGGGACGACTAAGGCAAGAGACCCAGTACTTC	CSVVGRLRQETQYF
TRBJ2-3	TRBV30	-	-	TGTGCCTGGAGTTCGGGCATAGCCACAGATACGCAGTATTTT	CAWSSGIATDTQYF
TRBJ2-5	TRBV7-2	-	-	TGTGCCAGCAGCTTCGATCACCCGGGAGAGACCCAGTACTTC	CASSFDHPGETQYF
TRBJ2-5	TRBV6-1	-	-	TGTGCCAGCAGCTTGGCAAACTACCAAGAGACCCAGTACTTC	CASSLANYQETQYF
TRBJ2-7	TRBV29-1	-	-	TGCAGCGTTGGGGGGAGAGGCTCCTACGAGCAGTACTTC	CSVGGRGSYEQYF
TRBJ2-7	TRBV11-1	-	-	TGTGCCAGCAGCTCGGGGGCCGAGCAGTACTTC	CASSSGAEQYF
TRBJ2-7	TRBV4-1	TRBD1	-	TGCGCCAGCAGCCAAGATAGCCGACAGGGCTACGAGCAGTACTTC	CASSQDSRQGYEQYF
TRBJ2-5	TRBV7-2	-	-	TGTGCCAGCAGCTTAGCGTACCAAGAGACCCAGTACTTC	CASSLAYQETQYF
TRBJ2-2	TRBV29-1	-	-	TGCAGCGTTTTTTACCCTCCCCGACCGTCGACAGGAGAGCTGTTTTTT	CSVFYPPRPSTGELFF
TRBJ2-6	TRBV4-1	TRBD2	-	TGCGCCAGCAGCCACTCTACGGGGGGAATCTCTGGGGCCAACGTCCTGACTTTC	CASSHSTGGISGANVLTF
TRBJ2-1	TRBV29-1	TRBD2	-	TGCAGCGTTTTACGACTAGCGGGCAATGAGCAGTTCTTC	CSVLRLAGNEQFF
TRBJ1-2	TRBV6-5	-	-	TGTGCCAGCAGTCCCACATTCATCCAGGGCTATGGCTACACCTTC	CASSPTFIQGYGYTF
TRBJ1-6	TRBV9	-	-	TGTGCCAGCAGCGCGGACAGTAGGTCACCCCTCCACTTT	CASSADSRSPLHF
TRBJ2-2	TRBV5-6	-	few	TGTGCCAGCAGCTTAAGTGGTACCGGGGAGCTGTTTTTT	CASSLSGTGELFF
TRBJ2-3	TRBV29-1	-	few	TGCAGCGTTGAGTTTTTCCCAGATACGCAGTATTTT	CSVEFFPDTQYF
TRBJ2-3	TRBV30	-	-	TGTGCCTGGAGTGAGAGAGGGCTCACAGATACGCAGTATTTT	CAWSERGLTDTQYF
TRBJ2-5	TRBV7-7	-	few	TGTGCTAGCAGCCGTAGCGGTCTGGCAACCCAGTACTTC	CASSRSGLATQYF
TRBJ1-5	TRBV6-1	-	-	TGTGCCAGCAGTGAATGGCAGGGTAGCAATCAGCCCCAGCATTTT	CASSEWQGSNQPQHF
TRBJ2-5	TRBV5-1	-	once	TGCGCCAGCAGCAAAATACAGGGCGGGGGGACCCAGTACTTC	CASSKIQGGGTQYF
TRBJ1-2	TRBV6-5	-	-	TGTGCCAGCATTCCGCGGGGCAGGGCCTATGGCTACACCTTC	CASIPRGRAYGYTF
TRBJ1-5	TRBV7-9	-	few	TGTGCCAGCAGCTTAGACGCCCCGAGGCCCCAGCATTTT	CASSLDAPRPQHF
TRBJ1-2	TRBV18	TRBD1	-	TGTGCCAGCTCTGGGACAGGGGATGGCTACACCTTC	CASSGTGDGYTF
TRBJ1-1	TRBV30	-	once	TGTGCCTGGGGCAGAGCCAACACTGAAGCTTTCTTT	CAWGRANTEAFF
TRBJ2-5	TRBV7-2	-	-	TGTGCCAGCAGCTCCACTAGAGAGGAGACCCAGTACTTC	CASSSTREETQYF